Below are 27 T cell receptor beta chains sequenced from a single sample in a study of post-analysis software for immune sequencing data. Regarding the study as a whole: Comparison of patients with controls showed about 5 TRBV segments more frequent in patients, TRBV5-6, TRBV5-1 and TRBV20-1 among them.

The antigens for these receptors are not known. Sequencing libraries made from TCR beta cDNA carried unique molecular identifiers. Each CDR3 protein is one row after TCRdb ran MiXCR on the PCR reads. The sample holds 450,000 to 650,000 distinct CDR3 sequences; around 44% are singletons and the top ten take roughly 1.8%. Sequencing was carried out using blood. The receptors were gathered from a girl aged 10-17 years with multiple sclerosis.

The genes are TRBV4-1 and TRBJ2-5, with TRBD2 matching over 7 bases. The better agreement between TRBJ2-7 and the DNA end casts doubt on the J call. This CDR3 has 16 residues. Germline values: CDR1 MGHRA, CDR2 YSYEKL. CDR3 coding DNA: TGCGCCAGCAGCCAACAGGGTGGGAGGGCCGCCCACGAGCAGTACTTC. It translates to CASSQQGGRAAHEQYF.

This sequence joins TRBV7-8 and TRBJ2-1, with D unresolved. CDR1 and CDR2 (germline): SGHVS, FQNEAQ. The V gene lost 5 bases and the J gene lost 0 bases, with 17 bases spanning the gap. The length of the CDR3 is 17 residues. The CDR3 is CASSPPLRQSSYNEQFF. DNA for the CDR3: TGTGCCAGCAGCCCCCCCCTGCGCCAGAGCTCCTACAATGAGCAGTTCTTC.

The V gene is TRBV12-3 or TRBV12-4, the J gene TRBJ1-4; TRBD1 aligns across 10 bases. The CDR3 is made up of 18 amino acids. V lost 4 bases to trimming and J lost 8 bases; unmatched junction nucleotides: 16. The CDR3 sequence: CASSSKLLSRDRGEKLFF. In nucleotides, the CDR3 is TGTGCCAGCAGTTCGAAATTACTCTCCCGGGACAGGGGCGAAAAACTGTTTTTT.

Concerning this clonotype itself: A junction end diverges from the germline sequence, so it may reflect a read error. V gene TRBV3-1 combines with J gene TRBJ2-1; 10 positions match TRBD2. CDR1 is LGHDT and CDR2 is YNNKEL in the germline V gene (reference sequence). The CDR3 length is 16 residues. CDR3 coding DNA: TGTGCCGGCAGCCAAAGGCCTAGCGGGAGTGGCAATGAGCAGTTCTTC. The encoded protein is CAGSQRPSGSGNEQFF.

The rearrangement uses TRBV12-3 or TRBV12-4 and TRBJ2-5; 11 bases are a match to TRBD2. The DNA matches TRBJ2-7 better at its end, which makes the J call doubtful. The CDR3 is made up of 16 amino acids. DNA of the CDR3: TGTGCCAGCAGCGAAACTAGCGGGAGTAAGTCCTACGAGCAGTACTTC. This codes for CASSETSGSKSYEQYF.

The chain recombines TRBV7-9 with TRBJ2-1, with 14 nucleotides matching TRBD2. The CDR3 is made up of 18 amino acids. Germline values: CDR1 SEHNR, CDR2 FQNEAQ (reference sequence). Trimming cost V 4 bases and J 5 bases; bases outside gene matches: 10. The CDR3 region is CASSYLRLAGGRDNEQFF. The DNA for the CDR3 is TGTGCCAGCAGCTACCTCCGACTAGCGGGAGGGAGGGACAATGAGCAGTTCTTC. Filled out from reference TRBV7-9 and TRBJ2-1, the complete variable domain reads DTGVSQNPRHKITKRGQNVTFRCDPISEHNRLYWYRQTLGQGPEFLTYFQNEAQLEKSRLLSDRFSAERPKGSFSTLEIQRTEQGDSAMYLCASSYLRLAGGRDNEQFFGPGTRLTVL.

The rearrangement links TRBV5-1 to TRBJ1-2; D remains unclear. This CDR3 spans 12 amino acids. Germline CDR1 SGHRS, CDR2 YFSETQ. Trimming took off 2 bases at V and 4 bases at J, with 6 bases between the two ends. CDR3 residues: CASSLQSYGYTF. CDR3 in DNA: TGCGCCAGCAGCTTACAGAGCTATGGCTACACCTTC.

The chain uses TRBV2 and TRBJ1-2, with 7 bases identical to TRBD1. Losses at the gene ends were 10 bases for V and 5 bases for J; bases not matched to a gene: 7. The germline V gene has CDR1 SNHLY and CDR2 FYNNEI. The CDR3 is 12 residues long. As DNA, the CDR3 is TGTGCCAAGCTGACAGGGAATTATGGCTACACCTTC. Protein: CAKLTGNYGYTF.

This clonotype came up a few times. The chain carries TRBV7-9 and TRBJ2-7; the D is unclear. V lost 4 bases and J 2 bases, leaving 18 bases between the germline ends. Germline CDR1 and CDR2: SEHNR and FQNEAQ (reference sequence). This CDR3 has 16 residues. DNA for the CDR3: TGTGCCAGCAGCTGGCCGTTCCTCCCTAGGGCCTACGAGCAGTACTTC. It is translated as CASSWPFLPRAYEQYF.

This clonotype was found a few times. The chain joins TRBV6-6 to TRBJ2-5; possibly TRBD1 for D (5 bases). Gene TRBJ2-7 matches the end of the DNA better, so the J call may be wrong. CDR1 and CDR2 from the germline V gene are MNHNY and SVGAGI (reference sequence). The CDR3 loop spans 13 amino acids. The CDR3 region has the DNA TGTGCCAGCAGTTACTCGCAAGGGGACGAGCAGTACTTC. Translation gives CASSYSQGDEQYF.

This clonotype was seen a single time. Sequence at one end of the junction differs from germline and may be a read error. The chain employs TRBV11-3 and TRBJ2-3, with TRBD1 identical over 7 bases. The CDR3 loop spans 14 amino acids. Germline values: CDR1 SGHNT, CDR2 YENEEA. In nucleotides, the CDR3 is TGCGCCAGCAGCCTGGGACAGTTCACAGATACGCAGTATTTT. It codes for CASSLGQFTDTQYF.

This chain uses TRBV24-1 with TRBJ2-1; 8 nucleotides align to TRBD1. The closer fit of TRBJ2-7 to the DNA end suggests the J call may be wrong. The germline gives CDR1 KGHDR, CDR2 SFDVKD. This CDR3 has 16 residues. The CDR3 sequence is CATSDLQDRVSNEQYF. The DNA for the CDR3 is TGTGCCACCAGTGATTTGCAGGACAGGGTATCCAATGAGCAGTACTTC.

The CDR3 is CASIGSTLRNYGYTF. As DNA, the CDR3 is TGTGCCAGCATAGGCAGTACCCTCAGGAACTATGGCTACACCTTC. This chain uses TRBV12-3 or TRBV12-4 with TRBJ1-2; D call uncertain. Trimming took off 7 bases at V and 2 bases at J, with 17 bases between the two ends. CDR3 size: 15 residues.

The chain links TRBV5-1 to TRBJ2-3, with D maybe TRBD2 (5 bases). The V end was cut by 1 base, the J end by 1 base, with 10 bases between. The length of the CDR3 is 15 residues. Per the germline V gene, CDR1 is SGHRS and CDR2 is YFSETQ. The CDR3 loop reads CASSLMGGRTDTQYF. DNA for the CDR3: TGCGCCAGCAGCTTGATGGGCGGGCGCACAGATACGCAGTATTTT.

This rearrangement joins TRBV6-6 to TRBJ2-5, with 9 bases matching TRBD1. Judging by the DNA end, TRBJ2-7 fits better; the J call may be wrong. The CDR3 consists of 14 residues. Germline CDR1 is MNHNY and CDR2 is SVGAGI (reference sequence). The CDR3 sequence: CASSSGTGLDEQYF. The CDR3 DNA follows: TGTGCCAGCAGTTCCGGGACAGGGCTCGACGAGCAGTACTTC.

This clonotype has at least ten counts. The V and J genes are TRBV20-1 and TRBJ2-1, with unresolved D. Germline-derived CDR1 and CDR2 are DFQATT and SNEGSKA (reference sequence). The CDR3 is 12 amino acids. The V and J ends lost 2 bases and 0 bases respectively, with 2 bases between them. The CDR3 nucleotides read TGCAGTGCTAGAATCTCCTACAATGAGCAGTTCTTC. Translated: CSARISYNEQFF.

The chain joins TRBV10-3 to TRBJ2-5, with 8 bases matching TRBD2. V gave up 6 bases and J gave up 1 base; unmatched junction bases: 1. The CDR3 length is 13 residues. Germline lookup yields CDR1 ENHRY and CDR2 SYGVKD. CDR3 region: CAIRGTSQETQYF. CDR3 DNA: TGTGCCATCAGGGGGACTAGCCAAGAGACCCAGTACTTC.

This clonotype was recorded at least ten times. The chain is built from TRBV5-1 and TRBJ2-7; D possibly corresponds to TRBD2 (7 bases). The CDR3 loop spans 15 amino acids. Germline V gives CDR1 SGHRS, CDR2 YFSETQ. Trimming removed 4 bases at V and 0 bases at J, with 14 bases between. The CDR3 protein is CASSVGGPSSYEQYF. Written as DNA, the CDR3 is TGCGCCAGCAGCGTCGGGGGGCCGAGCTCCTACGAGCAGTACTTC.

The rearrangement links TRBV5-1 to TRBJ2-1, with 14 bases matching TRBD2. The CDR3 runs 20 residues. The V gene end was trimmed by 4 bases and the J gene end by 10 bases; junction bases not matched to a gene: 22. Germline V gene lookup returns CDR1 SGHRS and CDR2 YFSETQ. The CDR3 protein is CASSPKSSETSGRAYGEQFF. The CDR3 region has the DNA TGCGCCAGCAGCCCAAAGTCTTCCGAGACTAGCGGGAGGGCCTACGGGGAGCAGTTCTTC. The entire variable domain, with the rest obtained from reference TRBV5-1 and TRBJ2-1, is as follows: KAGVTQTPRYLIKTRGQQVTLSCSPISGHRSVSWYQQTPGQGLQFLFEYFSETQRNKGNFPGRFSGRQFSNSRSEMNVSTLELGDSALYLCASSPKSSETSGRAYGEQFFGPGTRLTVL.

The rearrangement uses TRBV12-3 or TRBV12-4 and TRBJ2-7, with D hard to call. The length of the CDR3 is 14 residues. The ends were cut back, 7 bases at V and 2 bases at J, with 15 bases in the middle. The DNA of the CDR3 is TGTGCCAGCACTACCGGACGGAGCACCTACGAGCAGTACTTC. This sequence encodes CASTTGRSTYEQYF.

Only a few counts were recorded for this clonotype. V is TRBV5-1 and J is TRBJ2-7, with D perhaps TRBD2 (6 bases). V lost 4 bases and J lost 2, with 13 bases in between. Germline CDR1 SGHRS, CDR2 YFSETQ. The length of the CDR3 is 14 residues. CDR3 bases: TGCGCCAGCAGCCCCGAGGCGGGGACCTACGAGCAGTACTTC. Residues: CASSPEAGTYEQYF.

The sample holds one count of this clonotype. The V call is TRBV12-3 or TRBV12-4, the J call TRBJ1-2; TRBD1 aligns across 10 bases. The CDR3 consists of 13 residues. The ends lost 3 bases at V and 8 bases at J; junction bases unmatched: 3. In DNA form, the CDR3 reads TGTGCCAGCAGTTTTGGGACAGGGGCCGGCTACACCTTC. It encodes CASSFGTGAGYTF.

The V call is TRBV5-1, the J call TRBJ2-7; D might be TRBD2 (7 bases). Germline loops: CDR1 SGHRS, CDR2 YFSETQ. The CDR3 spans 14 residues. V lost 5 bases and J lost 5, with 17 bases in between. The CDR3 DNA reads TGCGCCAGCAGAGGGGGGGCGGCCGAAAACGAGCAGTACTTC. Translated: CASRGGAAENEQYF. Complete variable domain (other parts from reference TRBV5-1 and TRBJ2-7): KAGVTQTPRYLIKTRGQQVTLSCSPISGHRSVSWYQQTPGQGLQFLFEYFSETQRNKGNFPGRFSGRQFSNSRSEMNVSTLELGDSALYLCASRGGAAENEQYFGPGTRLTVT.

As concerns this clonotype: An end of the junction does not agree with germline; a read error may underlie this. Here the CDR3 DNA reads TGCAGCGCTAGAAGGGGACAGGGGTACTCCTACGAGCAGTACTTC. It encodes CSARRGQGYSYEQYF. V and J are TRBV20-1 and TRBJ2-7; 10 bases are shared with TRBD1. The CDR3 is made up of 15 amino acids. Germline values: CDR1 DFQATT, CDR2 SNEGSKA (reference sequence).

This clonotype showed up just once. CDR3 DNA sequence: TGTGCCAGCAATACAGGGTACACTGAAGCTTTCTTT. Translated, it gives CASNTGYTEAFF. The chain joins TRBV12-3 or TRBV12-4 to TRBJ1-1, with a possible D match to TRBD1 (6 bases). The CDR3 is made up of 12 amino acids. The germline V and J ends were trimmed by 7 bases and 3 bases, with 9 bases remaining between them.

This clonotype was observed once. The rearrangement uses TRBV10-3 and TRBJ2-3; TRBD2 agrees at 13 bases. Losses at the gene ends were 0 bases for V and 2 bases for J; bases not matched to a gene: 14. This CDR3 spans 21 amino acids. Germline values: CDR1 ENHRY, CDR2 SYGVKD. CDR3 sequence (DNA): TGTGCCATCAGTGAGTCAGAACTAGCGGGAGGGCCATTCGACCTCACAGATACGCAGTATTTT. Translating gives CAISESELAGGPFDLTDTQYF.

The chain carries TRBV7-7 and TRBJ2-1; tentatively, D is TRBD2 (5 bases). The germline V and J ends were trimmed by 2 bases and 5 bases, with 10 bases remaining between them. This CDR3 region has 14 residues. CDR1 SSHAT and CDR2 FNYEAQ come from the germline V gene (reference sequence). The chain's CDR3 is CASSLTGFNNEQFF. The CDR3 coding sequence is TGTGCCAGCAGCTTAACGGGGTTCAACAATGAGCAGTTCTTC.